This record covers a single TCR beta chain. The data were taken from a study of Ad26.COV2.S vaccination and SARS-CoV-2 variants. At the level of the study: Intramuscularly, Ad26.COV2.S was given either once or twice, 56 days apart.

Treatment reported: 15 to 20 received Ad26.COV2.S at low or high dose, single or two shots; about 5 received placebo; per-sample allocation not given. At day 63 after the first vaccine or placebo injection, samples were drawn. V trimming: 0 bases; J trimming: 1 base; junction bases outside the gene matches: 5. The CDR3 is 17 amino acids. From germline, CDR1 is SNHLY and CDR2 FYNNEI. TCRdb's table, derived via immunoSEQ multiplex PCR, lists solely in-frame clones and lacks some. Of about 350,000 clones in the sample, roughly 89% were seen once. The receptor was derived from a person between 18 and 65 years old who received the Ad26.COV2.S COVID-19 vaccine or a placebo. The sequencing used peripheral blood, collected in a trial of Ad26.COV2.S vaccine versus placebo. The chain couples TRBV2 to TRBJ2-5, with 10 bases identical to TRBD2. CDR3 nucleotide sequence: TGTGCCAGCAGTGAAGCGGGTAGCGGGGGGCCCCAAGAGACCCAGTACTTC. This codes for CASSEAGSGGPQETQYF.